Each of the 21 T cell receptor beta chains below was sequenced from the same sample in a study of CD8 T cell repertoires and HIV-1 epitope variants. Their antigens are not known. Produced via immunoSEQ multiplex PCR; TCRdb's table is partial and in-frame only. The data contain about 5,200 clones, about 65% of them singletons. The sequenced material came from cultured CD8+ T cells derived from PBMCs. Receptors originate from a male donor with HIV.

The rearrangement links TRBV27 to TRBJ2-7; D not resolved. Trimming removed 5 bases from V and 0 bases from J, with 11 bases in between. Germline-derived CDR1 and CDR2 are MNHEY and SMNVEV (reference sequence). This CDR3 comprises 14 residues. The CDR3 bases are TGTGCCAGCAGTCGGACGCTAACCTCCTACGAGCAGTACTTC. This sequence encodes CASSRTLTSYEQYF.

The J gene is TRBJ1-1, the V gene TRBV4-1; 8 nucleotides align to TRBD1. The CDR3 sequence is 14 residues long. CDR1 is MGHRA, CDR2 YSYEKL, per germline. The trim removed 6 bases at V and 4 bases at J, leaving 7 bases unmatched. The CDR3, as DNA: TGCGCCAGCAGTTCTAACAGGGGGACCACTGAAGCTTTCTTT. Translating it yields CASSSNRGTTEAFF.

This chain connects TRBV28 to TRBJ1-5, with unresolved D. Germline loops: CDR1 MDHEN, CDR2 SYDVKM. V was pared by 2 bases and J by 6 bases, with 11 bases between. The CDR3 length is 14 residues. Written as DNA, the CDR3 is TGTGCCAGCAGTTTAGAAAGTGGGATTCAGCCCCAGCATTTT. Translated: CASSLESGIQPQHF.

The chain carries TRBV29-1 and TRBJ1-4; D uncertain. CDR3 size: 14 residues. V lost 2 bases and J 8 bases, leaving 15 bases between the germline ends. In germline, CDR1 is SQVTM, CDR2 ANQGSEA. CDR3 sequence reads: CSVESRGHDEKLFF. CDR3 bases: TGCAGCGTTGAATCACGAGGGCACGACGAAAAACTGTTTTTT. Full variable domain (outside the CDR3, taken from reference TRBV29-1 and TRBJ1-4): SAVISQKPSRDICQRGTSLTIQCQVDSQVTMMFWYRQQPGQSLTLIATANQGSEATYESGFVIDKFPISRPNLTFSTLTVSNMSPEDSSIYLCSVESRGHDEKLFFGSGTQLSVL.

J is TRBJ2-7 and V is TRBV4-2; D is possibly TRBD1 (5 bases). This CDR3 region has 14 residues. CDR1 and CDR2 from the germline V gene are LGHNA and YNFKEQ. Trimming took off 1 base at V and 0 bases at J, with 7 bases between the two ends. The CDR3 sequence is CASSQGQGSYEQYF. DNA for the CDR3: TGTGCCAGCAGCCAAGGGCAGGGCTCCTACGAGCAGTACTTC.

This rearrangement joins TRBV6-5 to TRBJ1-6; a weak D match, TRBD1 (5 bases). The CDR3 is 14 amino acids. In germline, CDR1 is MNHEY, CDR2 SVGAGI. V gave up 0 bases and J gave up 13 bases, with 13 bases separating them. The CDR3 spells CASSYSSGLRPLHF. The CDR3 coding sequence is TGTGCCAGCAGTTACTCGTCAGGGCTCCGTCCCCTCCACTTT.

The chain recombines TRBV5-6 with TRBJ2-3, with D unclear. V was shortened by 4 bases and J by 9 bases, with 12 bases between the two germline ends. The CDR3 has 12 amino acids. Germline V gives CDR1 SGHDT, CDR2 YYEEEE. In nucleotides, the CDR3 is TGTGCCAGCAGCGGCGGTATTGGGACGCAGTATTTT. This sequence encodes CASSGGIGTQYF.

This clone was found a few times. V gene TRBV13 combines with J gene TRBJ2-3; the D gene is possibly TRBD2 (6 bases). This CDR3 region has 16 residues. V lost 5 bases and J lost 5, with 20 bases in between. CDR1 is PRHDT and CDR2 is FYEKMQ in the germline V gene (reference sequence). The CDR3 is CASSIIRDSGIDTQYF. The CDR3 nucleotides are TGTGCCAGCAGCATAATACGGGACTCAGGGATAGATACGCAGTATTTT.

This clone was seen more than once but under ten times. The J gene is TRBJ1-5, the V gene TRBV10-2; tentatively, D is TRBD1 (5 bases). V shed 6 bases and J shed 1 base, with 10 bases lying between them. Per germline, CDR1 WSHSY and CDR2 SAAADI. CDR3 length: 14 amino acids. In DNA form, the CDR3 reads TGCGCCAGCAGGGGGGGGGAGAGCAATCAGCCCCAGCATTTT. It translates to CASRGGESNQPQHF.

The chain uses TRBV6-5 and TRBJ1-2; no reliable D call. This CDR3 contains 13 residues. Germline CDR1 MNHEY, CDR2 SVGAGI. The ends were cut back, 2 bases at V and 5 bases at J, with 9 bases in the middle. CDR3 region: CASSYGSDYGYTF. Here the CDR3 DNA reads TGTGCCAGCAGTTACGGGAGCGATTATGGCTACACCTTC.

This clone counts as medium-sized. V and J are TRBV2 and TRBJ2-1; D might be TRBD2 (5 bases). The germline V gene has CDR1 SNHLY and CDR2 FYNNEI. This CDR3 region has 13 residues. V was trimmed by 9 bases and J by 10 bases, leaving 19 bases between them. In DNA form, the CDR3 reads TGTGCCAGTCGGTCCCTGGACTCACCCGAGCAGTTCTTC. Its protein is CASRSLDSPEQFF.

This clone was detected a few times. The CDR3 region has the DNA TGCGCCAGCAGCTCACCGGGACAGGGGGGCTATGAGCAGTTCTTC. This sequence encodes CASSSPGQGGYEQFF. J is TRBJ2-1 and V is TRBV5-1, with 11 bases lining up with TRBD1. CDR3 length: 15 amino acids. Unmatched junction bases numbered 7, after V lost 3 bases and J lost 8 bases. Germline lookup yields CDR1 SGHRS and CDR2 YFSETQ.

The chain employs TRBV7-9 and TRBJ2-5, with a tentative D call TRBD2 (6 bases). The CDR3 runs 14 residues. Germline loops: CDR1 SEHNR, CDR2 FQNEAQ (reference sequence). V lost 1 base and J lost 1, with 7 bases in between. This chain's CDR3 is CASSLVEGQETQYF. In nucleotides, the CDR3 is TGTGCCAGCAGCTTAGTGGAGGGCCAAGAGACCCAGTACTTC.

In its sample, this clone was seen a few times. The chain employs TRBV7-9 and TRBJ1-1; 7 bases are shared with TRBD1. CDR1 and CDR2 from the germline V gene are SEHNR and FQNEAQ (reference sequence). The CDR3 has 15 amino acids. The junction had 12 bases not matched to a gene; V was cut back by 6 bases and J by 5 bases. CDR3 nucleotides: TGTGCCAGCAGTCGTCCCGACAGGGTAAAAACTGAAGCTTTCTTT. It yields the protein CASSRPDRVKTEAFF. The variable domain in full, with the rest retrieved from reference TRBV7-9 and TRBJ1-1, is DTGVSQNPRHKITKRGQNVTFRCDPISEHNRLYWYRQTLGQGPEFLTYFQNEAQLEKSRLLSDRFSAERPKGSFSTLEIQRTEQGDSAMYLCASSRPDRVKTEAFFGQGTRLTVV.

This clone showed up just once. V usage is TRBV6-5 and J usage is TRBJ2-3, with D possibly TRBD2 on 6 matching bases. The CDR3 consists of 14 residues. Germline lookup yields CDR1 MNHEY and CDR2 SVGAGI. Deletions cut 4 bases from V and 9 bases from J, with 17 bases between. The CDR3: CASSFGASEGTQYF. The CDR3 bases are TGTGCCAGCAGTTTCGGGGCTAGCGAGGGAACGCAGTATTTT.

J is TRBJ2-2 and V is TRBV15; 7 nucleotides match TRBD2. The CDR3 loop spans 17 amino acids. Germline V gene data show CDR1 as LNHNV and CDR2 as YYDKDF (reference sequence). The trim removed 3 bases at V and 2 bases at J, leaving 9 bases unmatched. CDR3 region: CATSRKAGPYNTGELFF. Written as DNA, the CDR3 is TGTGCCACCAGCAGGAAAGCGGGACCTTACAACACCGGGGAGCTGTTTTTT.

The CDR3 reads CASSLHGELFF. As DNA, the CDR3 is TGTGCCAGCAGCTTACACGGGGAGCTGTTTTTT. The chain is built from TRBV7-7 and TRBJ2-2; the D is unclear. The germline V gene encodes CDR1 SSHAT and CDR2 FNYEAQ (reference sequence). V was cut by 2 bases and J by 7 bases, with 2 bases left in between. CDR3 length equals 11 residues. The complete variable domain, with remaining parts taken from reference TRBV7-7 and TRBJ2-2, reads GAGVSQSPRYKVTKRGQDVTLRCDPISSHATLYWYQQALGQGPEFLTYFNYEAQPDKSGLPSDRFSAERPEGSISTLTIQRTEQRDSAMYRCASSLHGELFFGEGSRLTVL.

This clone was seen more than once but under ten times. The genes are TRBV5-5 and TRBJ1-5; 9 nucleotides line up with TRBD1. CDR3 length equals 15 residues. V lost 0 bases and J lost 7; bases outside the gene matches: 5. Germline assignment: CDR1 SGHKS and CDR2 YYEKEE (reference sequence). CDR3 residues: CASSLDTGGGQPQHF. In DNA, the CDR3 is TGTGCCAGCAGCTTGGATACAGGGGGCGGCCAGCCCCAGCATTTT. Filled out from reference TRBV5-5 and TRBJ1-5, the complete variable domain reads DAGVTQSPTHLIKTRGQQVTLRCSPISGHKSVSWYQQVLGQGPQFIFQYYEKEERGRGNFPDRFSARQFPNYSSELNVNALLLGDSALYLCASSLDTGGGQPQHFGDGTRLSIL.

The chain joins TRBV2 to TRBJ2-6, with 7 bases that match TRBD2. The V gene's germline CDR1 is SNHLY and CDR2 FYNNEI. The V segment lost 3 bases and the J segment 0 bases; nucleotides outside the gene matches: 2. There are 16 residues in the CDR3. CDR3 in amino acids: CASSDGTTSGANVLTF. The CDR3 bases are TGTGCCAGCAGTGACGGGACTACCTCTGGGGCCAACGTCCTGACTTTC.

This chain links TRBV5-1 with TRBJ2-2; 9 positions match TRBD2. V shed 0 bases, J shed 7 bases, and the junction held 10 bases outside the gene matches. CDR1 SGHRS and CDR2 YFSETQ come from the germline V gene. The CDR3 runs 17 residues. The CDR3 protein is CASSLDGSGSTGGELFF. CDR3 DNA sequence: TGCGCCAGCAGCTTGGATGGTAGCGGGAGTACCGGCGGGGAGCTGTTTTTT.

The chain recombines TRBV18 with TRBJ2-2; D is uncertain. CDR1 KGHSH and CDR2 LQKENI come from the germline V gene. CDR3 size: 16 residues. The V and J ends lost 6 bases and 1 base respectively, with 15 bases between them. Here the CDR3 DNA reads TGTGCCAGCTCGCCAAGAAGGCTGGAGAACACCGGGGAGCTGTTTTTT. Translated: CASSPRRLENTGELFF.